This T cell receptor (beta chain) is drawn from a study of T-cell memory formation after mild COVID-19. There are 16 residues in the CDR3. V was clipped by 5 bases and J by 7 bases, with 18 bases between them. Findings of the study overall: Some responding clones appeared in pre-infection memory, suggesting cross-reactive memory joined. Shrinking CD4+ clones were chiefly CM and EM; CD8+ ones were chiefly EMRA. Confirmation was lacking for SARS-CoV-2 specificity of second-wave clones that peaked on day 37.

This clonotype was seen more than once but under ten times. Its specificity is unknown. After 5'RACE with constant-segment primers, TCR alpha and TCR beta cDNA libraries carrying sample barcodes and UMIs were obtained. Via MiXCR, TCRdb re-called the 5' RACE reads, giving one row per CDR3 protein. The table includes under 300,000 distinct CDR3 sequences, roughly 8% detected once. The rearrangement joins TRBV12-3 or TRBV12-4 to TRBJ1-6; D ambiguous. The receptor was isolated from a young man who had mild COVID-19 (a few samples of this study predate the infection). Cell type and time point are not known. The specimen was PBMCs or a T cell subset sorted from them (not recorded which). The chain's CDR3 is CASSALGSRPNSPLHF. The CDR3 region has the DNA TGTGCCAGCAGTGCCCTAGGCAGCCGACCAAATTCACCCCTCCACTTT.